This TCR beta chain is from a study of monozygotic twins with inflammatory bowel disease. TCRdb reprocessed the 5' RACE reads and stores each CDR3 protein as one record, lacking DNA. This sample's clone table lists over 110,000 distinct CDR3 sequences. CDR3 length: 14 amino acids. Germline V lookup: CDR1 SGHNT, CDR2 YYREEE (reference sequence). The sequencing input was blood. This TCR derives from a human donor with ulcerative colitis or Crohn's disease, or a healthy co-twin of an affected twin (not recorded which). The chain links TRBV5-4 to TRBJ1-1. CDR3 amino acids: CASTKDWGNTEAFF. The variable domain in full, completed from reference TRBV5-4 and TRBJ1-1, reads ETGVTQSPTHLIKTRGQQVTLRCSSQSGHNTVSWYQQALGQGPQFIFQYYREEENGRGNFPPRFSGLQFPNYSSELNVNALELDDSALYLCASTKDWGNTEAFFGQGTRLTVV.